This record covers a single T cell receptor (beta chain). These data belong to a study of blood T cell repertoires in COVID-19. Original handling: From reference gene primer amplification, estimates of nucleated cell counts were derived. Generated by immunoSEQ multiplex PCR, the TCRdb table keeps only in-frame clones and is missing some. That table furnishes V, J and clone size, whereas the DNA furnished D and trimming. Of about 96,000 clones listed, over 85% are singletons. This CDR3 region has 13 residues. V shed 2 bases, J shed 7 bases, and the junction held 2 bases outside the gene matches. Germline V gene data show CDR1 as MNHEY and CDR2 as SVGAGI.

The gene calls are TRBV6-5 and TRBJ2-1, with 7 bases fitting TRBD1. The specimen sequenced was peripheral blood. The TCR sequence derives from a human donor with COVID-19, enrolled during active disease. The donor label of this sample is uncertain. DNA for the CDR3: TGTGCCAGCAGTTACGAGGGGGCAAATGAGCAGTTCTTC. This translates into CASSYEGANEQFF.